This record concerns one T cell receptor (beta chain) sequence. Its antigen is unidentified. One entry per CDR3 protein results from TCRdb running MiXCR on the 5' RACE reads. This sample yields hundreds of thousands of distinct CDR3 sequences, of which approximately 20% are seen a single time; about 12% belongs to the top ten. The data originate from a study of T-cell memory formation after mild COVID-19. Study as a whole: Across donors, TCR clusters were largely donor specific. Study-level findings and limits: Clones that contracted clustered mainly in CM and EM if CD4+ and in EMRA if CD8+. In pre-infection memory, a portion of responding clones appeared, which suggested that cross-reactive memory joined.

Germline lookup yields CDR1 MNHEY and CDR2 SMNVEV (reference sequence). This CDR3 contains 15 residues. V lost 2 bases and J lost 5; bases outside the gene matches: 2. The sequence derives from an adult woman who had mild COVID-19 (a few samples of this study predate the infection). Cell type and time point are not known. The sample consisted of PBMCs or a T cell subset sorted from them (not recorded which). The rearrangement uses TRBV27 and TRBJ2-7; 14 nucleotides line up with TRBD2. The CDR3, as DNA: TGTGCCAGCAGTTTAGGGACTAGCGGGAGCCACGAGCAGTACTTC. Translating it yields CASSLGTSGSHEQYF.